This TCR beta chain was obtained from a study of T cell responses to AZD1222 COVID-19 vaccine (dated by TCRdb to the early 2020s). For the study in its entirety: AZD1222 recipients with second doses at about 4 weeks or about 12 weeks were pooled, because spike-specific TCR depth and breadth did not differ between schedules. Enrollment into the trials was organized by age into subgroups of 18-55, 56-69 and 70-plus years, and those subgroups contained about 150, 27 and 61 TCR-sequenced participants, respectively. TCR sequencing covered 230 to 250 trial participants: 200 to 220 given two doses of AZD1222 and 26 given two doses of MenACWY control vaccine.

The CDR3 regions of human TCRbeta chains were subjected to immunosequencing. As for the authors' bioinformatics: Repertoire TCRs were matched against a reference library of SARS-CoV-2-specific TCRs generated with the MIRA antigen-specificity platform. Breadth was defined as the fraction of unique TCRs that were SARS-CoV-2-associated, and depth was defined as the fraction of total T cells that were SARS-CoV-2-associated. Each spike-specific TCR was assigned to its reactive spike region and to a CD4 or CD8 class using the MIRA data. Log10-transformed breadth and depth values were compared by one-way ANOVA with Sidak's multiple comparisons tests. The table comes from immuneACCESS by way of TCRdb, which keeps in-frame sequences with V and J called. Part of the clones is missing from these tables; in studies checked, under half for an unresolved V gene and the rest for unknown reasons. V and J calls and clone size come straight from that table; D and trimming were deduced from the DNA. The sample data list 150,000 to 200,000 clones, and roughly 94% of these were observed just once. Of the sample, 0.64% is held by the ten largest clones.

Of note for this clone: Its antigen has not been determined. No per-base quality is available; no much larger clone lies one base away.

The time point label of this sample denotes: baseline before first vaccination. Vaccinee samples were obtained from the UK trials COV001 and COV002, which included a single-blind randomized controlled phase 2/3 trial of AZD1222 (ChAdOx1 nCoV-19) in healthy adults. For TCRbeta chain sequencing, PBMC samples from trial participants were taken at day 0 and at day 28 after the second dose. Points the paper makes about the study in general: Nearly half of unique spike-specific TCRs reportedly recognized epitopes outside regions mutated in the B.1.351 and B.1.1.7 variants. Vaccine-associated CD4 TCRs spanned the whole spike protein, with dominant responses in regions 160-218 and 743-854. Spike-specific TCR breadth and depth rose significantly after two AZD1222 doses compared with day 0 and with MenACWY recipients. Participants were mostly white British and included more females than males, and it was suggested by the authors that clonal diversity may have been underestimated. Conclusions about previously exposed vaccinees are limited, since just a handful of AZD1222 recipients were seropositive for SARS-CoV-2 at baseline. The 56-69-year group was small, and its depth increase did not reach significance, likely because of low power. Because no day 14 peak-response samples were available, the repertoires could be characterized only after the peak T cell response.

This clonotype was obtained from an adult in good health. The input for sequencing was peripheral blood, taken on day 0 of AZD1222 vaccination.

The CDR3 amino acid sequence is: CASSPRDPFYEQYF. In nucleotide form, the sequence is TGTGCCAGCTCCCCCCGGGATCCCTTCTACGAGCAGTACTTC. The chain couples TRBV9 to TRBJ2-7; the D gene is perhaps TRBD2, from 5 matching bases. The CDR3 has 14 amino acids, counting the end cysteine and phenylalanine. Kept here is only the CDR3 DNA, which spans 42 bases and is read in frame from base 1. According to the germline V gene, CDR1 reads SGDLS and CDR2 reads YYNGEE. Relative to germline, V is 7 bases shorter and J is 3 bases shorter, with 17 bases between their ends.